The 12 T cell receptor beta chains presented below share a single source sample, sequenced in a study of blood T cells in healthy people across ages. A sample-barcoded 5' primer and a J-beta primer mix were used in a second PCR of about 7 to 12 cycles. TCRdb independently ran MiXCR on the 5' RACE reads; one entry per CDR3 protein. The data show 1.5 million to 2 million distinct CDR3 sequences, about 35% seen once. Sequencing used blood. These receptors all come from a woman under 40 in good health.

This chain uses TRBV25-1 with TRBJ2-2; D is ambiguous. The CDR3 consists of 12 residues. Germline CDR1 and CDR2: MGHDK and SYGVNS. Trimming removed 8 bases at V and 6 bases at J, with 10 bases between. In nucleotides, the CDR3 is TGTGCCAGCGGGTACTCCGCCGGGGAGCTGTTTTTT. It codes for CASGYSAGELFF. The variable domain in full, with the rest retrieved from reference TRBV25-1 and TRBJ2-2, is EADIYQTPRYLVIGTGKKITLECSQTMGHDKMYWYQQDPGMELHLIHYSYGVNSTEKGDLSSESTVSRIRTEHFPLTLESARPSHTSQYLCASGYSAGELFFGEGSRLTVL.

This chain links TRBV4-1 with TRBJ1-3; TRBD1 might be the D (5 bases). V was shortened by 5 bases and J by 0 bases, with 20 bases between the two germline ends. The CDR3 spans 18 residues. Germline CDR1 MGHRA, CDR2 YSYEKL. In DNA form, the CDR3 reads TGCGCCAGCAGCTTATTTTTTCCCCCCGGGGCCTCTGGAAACACCATATATTTT. Translating gives CASSLFFPPGASGNTIYF.

The chain joins TRBV28 to TRBJ2-5, with TRBD2 matching 15 bases. Unmatched junction bases numbered 2, after V lost 6 bases and J lost 3 bases. CDR1 is MDHEN, CDR2 SYDVKM, per germline. The length of the CDR3 is 15 residues. CDR3 in DNA: TGTGCCAGCAGCAGGACTAGCGGGAGGGAAGAGACCCAGTACTTC. Its translation is CASSRTSGREETQYF.

This clonotype was detected only a few times. The chain employs TRBV3-1 and TRBJ1-1, with TRBD1 matching over 7 bases. J lost 4 bases, V lost 3 bases, and 8 bases had no gene match. There are 15 residues in the CDR3. The germline V gene has CDR1 LGHDT and CDR2 YNNKEL (reference sequence). The CDR3 here is CASSHEGQFSTEAFF. CDR3 sequence (DNA): TGTGCCAGCAGCCACGAGGGACAGTTTTCCACTGAAGCTTTCTTT.

The gene calls are TRBV28 and TRBJ2-2; tentative D call: TRBD2 (5 bases). The CDR3 is 13 residues long. Trimming pared 5 bases from V and 8 bases from J, leaving 12 bases between. Germline lookup yields CDR1 MDHEN and CDR2 SYDVKM. The CDR3, as DNA: TGTGCCAGCAGTCCCAGCGGTCTGGGGGAGCTGTTTTTT. As protein: CASSPSGLGELFF. Drawing the rest from reference TRBV28 and TRBJ2-2, the complete variable domain is DVKVTQSSRYLVKRTGEKVFLECVQDMDHENMFWYRQDPGLGLRLIYFSYDVKMKEKGDIPEGYSVSREKKERFSLILESASTNQTSMYLCASSPSGLGELFFGEGSRLTVL.

V usage is TRBV28 and J usage is TRBJ2-3; 7 positions agree with TRBD2. Germline V gene lookup returns CDR1 MDHEN and CDR2 SYDVKM. The V segment lost 4 bases and the J segment 4 bases; nucleotides outside the gene matches: 5. CDR3 length: 14 residues. CDR3 in DNA: TGTGCCAGCAGTTCTTCTAGCGGTCCAGATACGCAGTATTTT. Amino acid sequence: CASSSSSGPDTQYF. Filled out from reference TRBV28 and TRBJ2-3, the complete variable domain reads DVKVTQSSRYLVKRTGEKVFLECVQDMDHENMFWYRQDPGLGLRLIYFSYDVKMKEKGDIPEGYSVSREKKERFSLILESASTNQTSMYLCASSSSSGPDTQYFGPGTRLTVL.

The V gene is TRBV20-1, the J gene TRBJ2-5; either TRBD1 or TRBD2 may supply D (6 bases each). This CDR3 spans 13 amino acids. Germline CDR1 is DFQATT and CDR2 is SNEGSKA (reference sequence). The V end lost 4 bases, the J end lost 11 bases, and 20 bases lay between the germline ends. CDR3 bases: TGCAGTGCTAAGAGGGGGGACTCCTGGGAGCAGTACTTC. Translation gives CSAKRGDSWEQYF.

In this sample, this clonotype turned up a few times. The V gene is TRBV28, the J gene TRBJ1-2; D is undetermined. Trimming took off 4 bases at V and 0 bases at J, with 12 bases between the two ends. This CDR3 has 15 amino acids. Germline-derived CDR1 and CDR2 are MDHEN and SYDVKM. The CDR3 loop reads CASSYPGHTNYGYTF. The CDR3 DNA is TGTGCCAGCAGTTATCCGGGTCACACTAACTATGGCTACACCTTC.

The chain carries TRBV28 and TRBJ1-1; weak D call: TRBD1 (5 bases). The CDR3 length is 16 residues. Trimming pared 7 bases from V and 1 base from J, leaving 19 bases between. Germline V gives CDR1 MDHEN, CDR2 SYDVKM. The chain's CDR3 is CASTPPRGSRNTEAFF. The CDR3 DNA sequence: TGTGCCAGCACTCCCCCAAGGGGCAGCAGGAACACTGAAGCTTTCTTT.

In its sample, this clonotype was seen a few times. The rearrangement uses TRBV2 and TRBJ2-7; 8 bases are a match to TRBD1. The CDR3 loop spans 14 amino acids. Germline V gene lookup returns CDR1 SNHLY and CDR2 FYNNEI. The trim removed 6 bases at V and 0 bases at J, leaving 4 bases unmatched. The DNA of the CDR3 is TGTGCCAGCAGGCGGGACAGGAGCTCCTACGAGCAGTACTTC. This sequence encodes CASRRDRSSYEQYF.

This clonotype was recorded at least ten times. V is TRBV20-1 and J is TRBJ2-1; D gene ambiguous. Germline loops: CDR1 DFQATT, CDR2 SNEGSKA (reference sequence). The CDR3 runs to 11 residues. The V end was cut by 3 bases, the J end by 6 bases, with 6 bases between. In nucleotides, the CDR3 is TGCAGTGCTAGGAATGGCAATGAGCAGTTCTTC. Amino acid sequence: CSARNGNEQFF.

A few counts support this clonotype. The chain links TRBV10-3 to TRBJ2-3; D gene uncertain. CDR3 length: 12 amino acids. Trimming shortened V by 3 bases and J by 4 bases, and 5 bases separated the two germline ends. Germline V CDR1 and CDR2: ENHRY, SYGVKD. CDR3 DNA: TGTGCCATCAGTGAAACGTCAGATACGCAGTATTTT. It translates to CAISETSDTQYF.